This T cell receptor beta chain was found in a study of T-cell memory formation after mild COVID-19. TCRdb recomputed calls from the 5' RACE reads with MiXCR, one row per CDR3 protein. The sample yields hundreds of thousands of distinct CDR3 sequences, roughly an eighth seen once. V was cut by 2 bases and J by 0 bases, with 8 bases left in between. This CDR3 comprises 14 residues. CDR1 is DFQATT, CDR2 SNEGSKA, per germline (reference sequence). Sequencing was done on a sample of PBMCs or a T cell subset sorted from them (not recorded which). This sequence was found in a man aged 18-30 years who had mild COVID-19 (a few samples of this study predate the infection). Cell type and time point are not known. J is TRBJ1-3 and V is TRBV20-1; no firm D call. The CDR3 is CSARTPFSGNTIYF. CDR3 in DNA: TGCAGTGCTAGAACACCGTTCTCTGGAAACACCATATATTTT.